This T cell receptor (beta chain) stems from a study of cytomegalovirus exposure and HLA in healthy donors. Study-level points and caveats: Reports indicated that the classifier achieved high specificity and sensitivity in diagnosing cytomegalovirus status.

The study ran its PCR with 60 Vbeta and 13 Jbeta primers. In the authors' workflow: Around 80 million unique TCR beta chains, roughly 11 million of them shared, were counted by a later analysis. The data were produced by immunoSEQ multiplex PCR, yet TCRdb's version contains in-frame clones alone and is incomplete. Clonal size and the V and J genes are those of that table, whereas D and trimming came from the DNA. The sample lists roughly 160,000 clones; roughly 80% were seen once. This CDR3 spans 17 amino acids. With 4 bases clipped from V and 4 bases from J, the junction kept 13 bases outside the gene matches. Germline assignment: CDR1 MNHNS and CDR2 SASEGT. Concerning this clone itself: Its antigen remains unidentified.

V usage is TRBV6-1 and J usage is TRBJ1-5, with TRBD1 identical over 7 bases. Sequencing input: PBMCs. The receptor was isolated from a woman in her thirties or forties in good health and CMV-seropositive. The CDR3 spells CASSAPRTGIENQPQHF. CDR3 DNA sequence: TGTGCCAGCAGTGCCCCCCGGACAGGAATCGAGAATCAGCCCCAGCATTTT.